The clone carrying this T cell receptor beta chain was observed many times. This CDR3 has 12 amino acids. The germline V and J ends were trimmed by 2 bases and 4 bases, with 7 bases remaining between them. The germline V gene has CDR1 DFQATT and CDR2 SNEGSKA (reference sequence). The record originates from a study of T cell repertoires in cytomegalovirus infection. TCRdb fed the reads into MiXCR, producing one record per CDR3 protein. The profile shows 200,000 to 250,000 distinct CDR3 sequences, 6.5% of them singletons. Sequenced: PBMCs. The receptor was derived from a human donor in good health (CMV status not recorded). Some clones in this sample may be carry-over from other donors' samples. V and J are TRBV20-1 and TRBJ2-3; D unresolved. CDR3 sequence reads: CSARRMADTQYF. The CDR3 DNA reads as TGCAGTGCTAGAAGAATGGCAGATACGCAGTATTTT.